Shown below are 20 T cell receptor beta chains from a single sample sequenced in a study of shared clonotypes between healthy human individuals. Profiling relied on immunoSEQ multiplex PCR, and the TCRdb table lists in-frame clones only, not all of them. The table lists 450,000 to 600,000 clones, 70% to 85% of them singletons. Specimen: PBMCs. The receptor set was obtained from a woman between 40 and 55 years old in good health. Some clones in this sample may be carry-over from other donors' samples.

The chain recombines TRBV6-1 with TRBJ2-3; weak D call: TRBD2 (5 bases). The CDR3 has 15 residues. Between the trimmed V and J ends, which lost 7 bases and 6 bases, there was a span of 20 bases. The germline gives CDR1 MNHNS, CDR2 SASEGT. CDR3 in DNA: TGTGCCAGCATGGGTTTCGGCGGGCCGGGGGATACGCAGTATTTT. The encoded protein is CASMGFGGPGDTQYF.

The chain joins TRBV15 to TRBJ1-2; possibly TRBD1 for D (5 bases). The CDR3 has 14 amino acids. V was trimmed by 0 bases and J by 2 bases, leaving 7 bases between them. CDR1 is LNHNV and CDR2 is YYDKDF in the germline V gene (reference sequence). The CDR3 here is CATSRDRQNYGYTF. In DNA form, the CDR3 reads TGTGCCACCAGCAGAGATAGACAGAACTATGGCTACACCTTC.

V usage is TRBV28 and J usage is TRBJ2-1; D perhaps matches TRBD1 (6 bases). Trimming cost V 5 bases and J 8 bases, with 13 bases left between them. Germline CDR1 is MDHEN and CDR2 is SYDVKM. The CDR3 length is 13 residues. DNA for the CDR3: TGTGCCAGCAGTCGCCAGGGGTTCGATGAGCAGTTCTTC. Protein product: CASSRQGFDEQFF.

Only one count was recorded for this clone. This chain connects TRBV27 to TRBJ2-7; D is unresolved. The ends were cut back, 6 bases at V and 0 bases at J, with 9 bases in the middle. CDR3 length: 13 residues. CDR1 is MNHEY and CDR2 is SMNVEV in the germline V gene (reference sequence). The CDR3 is CASRLRSSYEQYF. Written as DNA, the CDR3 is TGTGCCAGCAGGCTCAGAAGCTCCTACGAGCAGTACTTC.

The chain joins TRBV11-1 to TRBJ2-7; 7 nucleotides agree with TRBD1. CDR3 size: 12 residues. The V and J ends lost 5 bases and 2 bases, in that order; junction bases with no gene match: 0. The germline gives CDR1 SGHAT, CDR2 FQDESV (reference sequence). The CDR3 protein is CASSQGAYEQYF. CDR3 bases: TGTGCCAGCAGCCAGGGGGCCTACGAGCAGTACTTC.

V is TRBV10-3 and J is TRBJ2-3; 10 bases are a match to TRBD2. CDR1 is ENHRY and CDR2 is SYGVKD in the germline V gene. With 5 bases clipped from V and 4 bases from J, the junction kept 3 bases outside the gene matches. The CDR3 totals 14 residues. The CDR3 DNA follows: TGTGCCATCAGTATGGGACTAGCGTCAGATACGCAGTATTTT. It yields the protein CAISMGLASDTQYF.

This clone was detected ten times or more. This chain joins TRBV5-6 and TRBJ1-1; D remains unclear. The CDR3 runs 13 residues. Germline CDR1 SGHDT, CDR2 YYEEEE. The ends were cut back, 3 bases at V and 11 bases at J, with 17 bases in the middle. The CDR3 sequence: CASSSILLSNAFF. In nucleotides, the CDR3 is TGTGCCAGCAGCTCGATCCTACTGAGCAATGCTTTCTTT.

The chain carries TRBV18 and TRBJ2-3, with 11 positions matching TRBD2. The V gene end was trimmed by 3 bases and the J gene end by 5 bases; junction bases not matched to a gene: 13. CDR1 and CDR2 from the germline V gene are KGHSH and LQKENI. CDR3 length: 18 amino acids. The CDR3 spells CASSPEFGLAGGLDTQYF. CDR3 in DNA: TGTGCCAGCTCACCTGAATTCGGGCTAGCGGGAGGATTAGATACGCAGTATTTT. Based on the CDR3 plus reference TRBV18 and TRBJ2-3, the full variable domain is NAGVMQNPRHLVRRRGQEARLRCSPMKGHSHVYWYRQLPEEGLKFMVYLQKENIIDESGMPKERFSAEFPKEGPSILRIQQVVRGDSAAYFCASSPEFGLAGGLDTQYFGPGTRLTVL.

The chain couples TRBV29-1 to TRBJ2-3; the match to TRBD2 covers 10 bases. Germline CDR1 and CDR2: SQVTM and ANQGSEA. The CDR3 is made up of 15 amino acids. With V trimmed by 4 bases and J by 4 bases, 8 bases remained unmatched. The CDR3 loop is CSVGLAGVRSDTQYF. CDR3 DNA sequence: TGCAGCGTTGGGCTAGCGGGAGTTAGGTCAGATACGCAGTATTTT.

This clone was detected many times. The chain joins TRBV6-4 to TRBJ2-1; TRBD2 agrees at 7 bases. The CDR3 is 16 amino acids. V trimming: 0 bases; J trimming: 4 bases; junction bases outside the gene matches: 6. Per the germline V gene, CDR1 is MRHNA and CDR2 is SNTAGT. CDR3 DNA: TGTGCCAGCAGTGACTCCCTAGCGGCCACTTACAATGAGCAGTTCTTC. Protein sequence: CASSDSLAATYNEQFF.

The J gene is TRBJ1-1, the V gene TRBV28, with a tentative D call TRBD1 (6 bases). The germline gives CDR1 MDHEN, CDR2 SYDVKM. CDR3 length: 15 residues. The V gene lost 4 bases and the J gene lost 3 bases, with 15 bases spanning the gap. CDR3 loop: CASSSPGATDTEAFF. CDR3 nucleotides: TGTGCCAGCAGTTCCCCAGGGGCAACCGACACTGAAGCTTTCTTT.

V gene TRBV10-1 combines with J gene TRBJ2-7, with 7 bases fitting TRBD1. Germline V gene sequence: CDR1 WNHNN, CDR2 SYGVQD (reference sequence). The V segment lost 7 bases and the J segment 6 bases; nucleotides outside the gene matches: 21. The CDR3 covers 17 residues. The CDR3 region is CASTQGAPTGSHREQYF. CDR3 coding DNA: TGCGCCAGCACCCAGGGTGCCCCGACAGGGAGCCATCGCGAGCAGTACTTC.

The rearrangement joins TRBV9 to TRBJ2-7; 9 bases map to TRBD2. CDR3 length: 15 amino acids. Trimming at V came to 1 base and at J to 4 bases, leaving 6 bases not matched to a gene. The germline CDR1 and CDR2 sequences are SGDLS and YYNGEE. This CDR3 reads CASSVSGGRVYEQYF. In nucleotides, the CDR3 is TGTGCCAGCAGCGTATCTGGCGGGAGGGTGTACGAGCAGTACTTC.

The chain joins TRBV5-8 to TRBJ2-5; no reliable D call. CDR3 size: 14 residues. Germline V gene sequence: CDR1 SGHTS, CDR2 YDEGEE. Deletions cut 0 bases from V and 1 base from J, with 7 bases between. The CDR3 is CASSLGHGQETQYF. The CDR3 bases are TGTGCCAGCAGCTTGGGCCATGGCCAAGAGACCCAGTACTTC. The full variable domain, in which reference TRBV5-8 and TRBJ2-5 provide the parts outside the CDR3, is EAGVTQSPTHLIKTRGQQATLRCSPISGHTSVYWYQQALGLGLQFLLWYDEGEERNRGNFPPRFSGRQFPNYSSELNVNALELEDSALYLCASSLGHGQETQYFGPGTRLLVL.

The CDR3 DNA is TGTGCCAGCAGCTTGCAGGGAATCCAAGAGACCCAGTACTTC. Its translation: CASSLQGIQETQYF. The chain couples TRBV5-4 to TRBJ2-5; weak D call: TRBD1 (5 bases). The CDR3 spans 14 residues. Germline values: CDR1 SGHNT, CDR2 YYREEE (reference sequence). V was shortened by 1 base and J by 1 base, with 8 bases between the two germline ends.

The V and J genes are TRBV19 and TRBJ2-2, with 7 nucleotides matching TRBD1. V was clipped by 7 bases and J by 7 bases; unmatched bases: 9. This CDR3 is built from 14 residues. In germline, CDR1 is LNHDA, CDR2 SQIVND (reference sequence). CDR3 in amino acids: CASTSTGFGGELFF. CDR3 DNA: TGTGCCAGTACCTCGACAGGGTTCGGCGGGGAGCTGTTTTTT.

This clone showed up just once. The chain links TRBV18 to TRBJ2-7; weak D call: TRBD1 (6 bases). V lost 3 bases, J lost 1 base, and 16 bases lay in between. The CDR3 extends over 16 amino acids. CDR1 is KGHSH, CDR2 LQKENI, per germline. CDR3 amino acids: CASSPTHRVASYEQYF. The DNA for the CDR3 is TGTGCCAGCTCACCTACCCACAGGGTAGCGTCCTACGAGCAGTACTTC.

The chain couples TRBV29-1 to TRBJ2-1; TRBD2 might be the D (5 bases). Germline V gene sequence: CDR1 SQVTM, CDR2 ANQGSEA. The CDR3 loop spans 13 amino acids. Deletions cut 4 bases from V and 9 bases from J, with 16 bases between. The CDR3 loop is CSVGERQVGEQFF. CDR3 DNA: TGCAGCGTTGGGGAGAGGCAGGTCGGTGAGCAGTTCTTC.

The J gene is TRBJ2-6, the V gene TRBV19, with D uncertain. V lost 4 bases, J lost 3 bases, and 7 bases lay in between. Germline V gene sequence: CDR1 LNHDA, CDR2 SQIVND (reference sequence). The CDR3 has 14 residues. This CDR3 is CASSNRVGANVLTF. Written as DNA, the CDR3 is TGTGCCAGTAGTAACCGGGTTGGGGCCAACGTCCTGACTTTC.

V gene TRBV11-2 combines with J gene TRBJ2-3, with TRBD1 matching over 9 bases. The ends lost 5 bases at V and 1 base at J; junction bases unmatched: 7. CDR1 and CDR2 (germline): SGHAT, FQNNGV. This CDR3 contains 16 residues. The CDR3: CASSTGQGRGTDTQYF. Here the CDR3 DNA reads TGTGCCAGCAGCACCGGACAGGGGCGAGGCACAGATACGCAGTATTTT.